These 17 T cell receptor beta chains came from one sample sequenced in a study of T cell repertoires in aging, cancer and after chemotherapy. Amplification of TCR beta used genomic DNA extracted from peripheral blood. TRB rearrangements spanning V, D and J were amplified using mixed TRB-A/B primers. In TCRdb, the multiplex PCR reads were re-called with MiXCR into one record per CDR3 protein. The sample holds about 5,500 distinct CDR3 sequences, around 30% seen once. Sample: blood. These receptor sequences come from a human donor in good health.

The V gene is TRBV30, the J gene TRBJ1-1; no clear D gene. The CDR3 runs to 13 residues. V was clipped by 2 bases and J by 4 bases, with 11 bases between them. Germline V gene sequence: CDR1 GTSNPN, CDR2 SVGIG (reference sequence). CDR3 amino acids: CAWSPLDGTEAFF. The DNA of the CDR3 is TGTGCCTGGAGTCCCCTGGACGGCACTGAAGCTTTCTTT.

To note about this clonotype: A read error is likely, as this CDR3 ends without the conserved phenylalanine or tryptophan. V gene TRBV15 combines with J gene TRBJ1-1, with D hard to call. Germline assignment: CDR1 LNHNV and CDR2 YYDKDF (reference sequence). V dropped 0 bases and J dropped 0 bases, with 11 bases sitting between them. The CDR3 loop spans 16 amino acids. As DNA, the CDR3 is TGTGCCACCAGCAGAGATTCGTTCGAAGTGAACACTGAAGCTTTCTCT. Encoded protein: CATSRDSFEVNTEAFS.

Judged by abundance, this clonotype is medium-sized. This chain joins TRBV18 and TRBJ2-5; D unclear. Germline-derived CDR1 and CDR2 are KGHSH and LQKENI. V lost 0 bases and J lost 4, with 6 bases in between. The CDR3 has 13 amino acids. The CDR3 DNA is TGTGCCAGCTCACCACCGGTATCAGAGACCCAGTACTTC. It specifies CASSPPVSETQYF.

Judged by abundance, this clonotype is medium-sized. V and J are TRBV29-1 and TRBJ2-2; unclear D gene. This CDR3 region has 13 residues. Germline V CDR1 and CDR2: SQVTM, ANQGSEA. V dropped 7 bases and J dropped 4 bases, with 13 bases sitting between them. The CDR3 coding sequence is TGCAGCGGGCGAGGAAGAGGCACCGGGGAGCTGTTTTTT. Protein product: CSGRGRGTGELFF.

This clonotype is judged medium-sized (0.01 to 0.1%). The V call is TRBV13, the J call TRBJ2-7; tentative D call: TRBD2 (6 bases). CDR3 length: 14 residues. Trimming took off 5 bases at V and 3 bases at J, with 14 bases between the two ends. CDR1 and CDR2 (germline): PRHDT, FYEKMQ (reference sequence). In DNA form, the CDR3 reads TGTGCCAGCAGCGTCCGGGACTCCATCTACGAGCAGTACTTC. It is translated as CASSVRDSIYEQYF.

This chain joins TRBV24-1 and TRBJ1-6; D is unresolved. The CDR3 is made up of 15 amino acids. Germline V lookup: CDR1 KGHDR, CDR2 SFDVKD. V lost 3 bases and J 7 bases, leaving 12 bases between the germline ends. In nucleotides, the CDR3 is TGTGCCACCAGTGATCCGGCCCGGGGAAATTCACCCCTCCACTTT. Amino acids: CATSDPARGNSPLHF.

This clonotype was found a few times. The V call is TRBV6-1, the J call TRBJ1-6; unclear D gene. Per germline, CDR1 MNHNS and CDR2 SASEGT. V shed 2 bases and J shed 0 bases, with 11 bases lying between them. The CDR3 spans 17 residues. This CDR3 reads CASSENPGSSYNSPLHF. CDR3 sequence (DNA): TGTGCCAGCAGTGAAAATCCGGGGAGCTCCTATAATTCACCCCTCCACTTT.

This rearrangement joins TRBV4-2 to TRBJ2-7; 16 positions agree with TRBD2. This CDR3 is 21 amino acids long. Germline CDR1 and CDR2: LGHNA and YNFKEQ. Trimming cost V 0 bases and J 6 bases; bases outside gene matches: 17. The CDR3 sequence is CASSQELGKGLAGGMPLEQYF. The DNA for the CDR3 is TGTGCCAGCAGCCAAGAACTTGGTAAGGGACTAGCGGGGGGGATGCCCCTCGAGCAGTACTTC.

This clonotype was detected only a few times. The chain is built from TRBV5-8 and TRBJ2-7; 9 bases are shared with TRBD1. CDR3 length equals 13 residues. Trimming took 6 bases from V and 6 from J; bases not matched to a gene: 7. Germline V gene sequence: CDR1 SGHTS, CDR2 YDEGEE. CDR3 in DNA: TGTGCCAGCACTCGACAGGGGGGTGGCGAGCAGTACTTC. Translation: CASTRQGGGEQYF. The full variable domain, with the rest looked up from reference TRBV5-8 and TRBJ2-7, is EAGVTQSPTHLIKTRGQQATLRCSPISGHTSVYWYQQALGLGLQFLLWYDEGEERNRGNFPPRFSGRQFPNYSSELNVNALELEDSALYLCASTRQGGGEQYFGPGTRLTVT.

The genes are TRBV19 and TRBJ1-1; D possibly corresponds to TRBD1 (6 bases). The germline V gene has CDR1 LNHDA and CDR2 SQIVND (reference sequence). V lost 10 bases and J lost 0, with 15 bases in between. This CDR3 contains 14 residues. The CDR3 loop reads CATNLRGVNTEAFF. DNA for the CDR3: TGTGCCACCAACCTTAGGGGGGTGAACACTGAAGCTTTCTTT.

This rearrangement joins TRBV24-1 to TRBJ2-3; TRBD2 is a possible D gene (6 bases). Trimming pared 4 bases from V and 1 base from J, leaving 11 bases between. Per germline, CDR1 KGHDR and CDR2 SFDVKD. The CDR3 is 15 amino acids. The CDR3 DNA reads TGTGCCACCAGTGACCCCACGGGGGGCACAGATACGCAGTATTTT. This gives the protein CATSDPTGGTDTQYF.

This clonotype appeared a few times. One end of the junction varies from germline; a read error may be responsible. The chain uses TRBV30 and TRBJ1-1; D is uncertain. Germline values: CDR1 GTSNPN, CDR2 SVGIG (reference sequence). This CDR3 is built from 12 residues. CDR3 residues: CAWTPTTRNQNF. The CDR3 DNA reads as TGTGCCTGGACCCCCACCACTCGTAATCAAAACTTT.

This clonotype was counted a few times. V is TRBV12-3 or TRBV12-4 and J is TRBJ1-2; TRBD1 is a possible D gene (6 bases). V was clipped by 4 bases and J by 3 bases, with 18 bases between them. The CDR3 contains 16 residues. DNA for the CDR3: TGTGCCAGCAGTTCCAGTCCCGGGGGGCTGGACTATGGCTACACCTTC. As protein: CASSSSPGGLDYGYTF.

Points on this clonotype: A much larger clone is a single base away; this may be a read error. The V gene is TRBV27, the J gene TRBJ2-3; 13 bases are shared with TRBD2. From germline, CDR1 is MNHEY and CDR2 SMNVEV (reference sequence). CDR3 length: 15 residues. V lost 10 bases and J lost 4; bases outside the gene matches: 8. CDR3 nucleotide sequence: TGTGCCAACAACCGACTAGCGGGAGGCGCAGATACGCAGTATTTT. It specifies CANNRLAGGADTQYF.

This chain uses TRBV7-9 with TRBJ2-2; a weak D match, TRBD2 (5 bases). The CDR3 spans 15 residues. V lost 5 bases to trimming and J lost 8 bases, with 18 bases between them. Per the germline V gene, CDR1 is SEHNR and CDR2 is FQNEAQ (reference sequence). In DNA form, the CDR3 reads TGTGCCAGCAGCCGTCCTGAGCGGTTGGGGGGGGAGCTGTTTTTT. Residues: CASSRPERLGGELFF.

This clonotype was seen a few times. The gene calls are TRBV12-3 or TRBV12-4 and TRBJ2-3; D call uncertain. The CDR3 totals 15 residues. V lost 1 base to trimming and J lost 2 bases, with 10 bases between them. As DNA, the CDR3 is TGTGCCAGCAGTTTAGGGAACTTTAACACAGATACGCAGTATTTT. Encoded protein: CASSLGNFNTDTQYF.

A remark on this clonotype: Possible read error: a much larger clone is one base away. The chain is built from TRBV19 and TRBJ2-1; 7 positions match TRBD2. CDR1 is LNHDA, CDR2 SQIVND, per germline (reference sequence). The CDR3 consists of 12 residues. The V segment lost 6 bases and the J segment 10 bases; nucleotides outside the gene matches: 6. This CDR3 reads CASSTGTNEQFF. CDR3 in DNA: TGTGCCAGTAGCACCGGGACTAACGAGCAGTTCTTC. The full variable domain, completed using reference TRBV19 and TRBJ2-1, is DGGITQSPKYLFRKEGQNVTLSCEQNLNHDAMYWYRQDPGQGLRLIYYSQIVNDFQKGDIAEGYSVSREKKESFPLTVTSAQKNPTAFYLCASSTGTNEQFFGPGTRLTVL.